Listed below are T cell receptor beta chains from one sample, sequenced in a study of cytomegalovirus exposure and HLA in healthy donors. Data came from immunoSEQ multiplex PCR; TCRdb stores just in-frame clones and leaves some out. The sample lists about 130,000 clones; 75% to 85% were seen once. Sequencing was performed on PBMCs. The source of these receptors is a woman aged 40 to 55 in good health and CMV-seronegative. Both conserved end residues are part of each CDR3. The D gene is left open where the match is weak. Clone size is shown for a subset of rows, as once, few, many or a class of expanded clone.

-	-	TRBV1	15	TRBJ1-4	TGCACCAGCAGCCAAGAGGGACAAGAAAATGAAAAACTGTTTTTT	CTSSQEGQENEKLFF
-	TRBD1	TRBV6-6	14	TRBJ1-2	TGTGCCAGCAGCCCTCCAGGACAGGGGAGTGGCTACACCTTC	CASSPPGQGSGYTF
-	TRBD1	TRBV6-6	14	TRBJ2-5	TGTGCCAGCAGTCCCGGGACAGGGAAAGAGACCCAGTACTTC	CASSPGTGKETQYF
few	-	TRBV27	17	TRBJ1-5	TGTGCCAGCAGGGGTGGGGCTAACTTCGACGGCAATCAGCCCCAGCATTTT	CASRGGANFDGNQPQHF
-	TRBD1	TRBV18	15	TRBJ1-1	TGTGCCAGCTCACCGGGTGGGACAGCTAACACTGAAGCTTTCTTT	CASSPGGTANTEAFF
-	TRBD1	TRBV6-5	14	TRBJ1-1	TGTGCCAGCAGTCGACAGGGGGCGAACACTGAAGCTTTCTTT	CASSRQGANTEAFF
once	TRBD2	TRBV6-1	16	TRBJ2-7	TGTGCCAGCAGTGTCAAGGCCGGGACTAGCGGGGACGAGCAGTACTTC	CASSVKAGTSGDEQYF
once	TRBD1	TRBV7-2	15	TRBJ1-2	TGTGCCAGCAGCTTAGAGAGACAGGGGGCAAATGGCTACACCTTC	CASSLERQGANGYTF
-	TRBD2	TRBV4-3	13	TRBJ2-3	TGCGCCAGCAGTCCGGGGGGGGCAGATACGCAGTATTTT	CASSPGGADTQYF
-	TRBD1	TRBV5-1	15	TRBJ2-7	TGCGCCAGCAGCGTTACAGGGGGTACAGGCTACGAGCAGTACTTC	CASSVTGGTGYEQYF
-	TRBD1	TRBV5-1	13	TRBJ1-2	TGCGCCAGCAGCTATGGACAGGGGAGCGGCTACACCTTC	CASSYGQGSGYTF
-	TRBD1	TRBV2	15	TRBJ1-1	TGTGCCAGCAGTGATCAGGGACAGGGGGACACTGAAGCTTTCTTT	CASSDQGQGDTEAFF
-	TRBD1	TRBV4-1	16	TRBJ1-6	TGCGCCAGCAGCCGAACCTCGGGACAGGTTAATTCACCCCTCCACTTT	CASSRTSGQVNSPLHF
-	TRBD1	TRBV7-8	15	TRBJ1-5	TGTGCCAGCAGCTTAGGGACAGGGTTGGGCCAGCCCCAGCATTTT	CASSLGTGLGQPQHF
-	TRBD2	TRBV10-2	18	TRBJ2-7	TGCGCCAGCACCTCTCTAGCGGGAGGATTGTTGAGCTCCTACGAGCAGTACTTC	CASTSLAGGLLSSYEQYF
-	-	TRBV6-5	12	TRBJ1-4	TGTGCCAGTAGACGGGGGAATGAAAAACTGTTTTTT	CASRRGNEKLFF
-	-	TRBV6-1	15	TRBJ1-3	TGTGCCAGCAGTGAAGTAGGAGGGGCTGGAAACACCATATATTTT	CASSEVGGAGNTIYF